Given below is one TCR beta chain in context. Its antigen is undetermined. TCR beta library input comprised around 1.9 micrograms of genomic DNA from cryopreserved PBMCs. The method was immunoSEQ multiplex PCR; TCRdb's version includes in-frame clones alone and lacks a portion of them. The sample yields hundreds of thousands of clones, under 80% seen once. This record belongs to a study of cytotoxic CD8 clonotypes in ibrutinib-treated CLL. Study at large: Once treatment had gone on for a median of 12 months, range 6 to 36, response samples were drawn.

General observations from the study: A rise in clonality was seen at ibrutinib response, and a fall back toward baseline was seen at progression. There were few public clonotypes, and on treatment they contracted or stayed stable.

Germline CDR1 and CDR2: KGHSH and LQKENI. Between the trimmed V and J ends, which lost 1 base and 6 bases, there was a span of 16 bases. The CDR3 loop spans 15 amino acids. This sample comprised PBMCs, obtained after 24 months of ibrutinib treatment. The clonotype was recovered from a human donor with chronic lymphocytic leukemia. The V call is TRBV18, the J call TRBJ2-7, with D possibly being TRBD2 (6 bases). In DNA, the CDR3 is TGTGCCAGCTCACCACTGTTTGAGACTAGACCCGAGCAGTACTTC. Translating it yields CASSPLFETRPEQYF.